This T cell receptor beta chain derives from a study of cytotoxic CD8 clonotypes in ibrutinib-treated CLL. Germline V gives CDR1 SGHAT, CDR2 FQNNGV. V was trimmed by 5 bases and J by 0 bases, leaving 14 bases between them. The length of the CDR3 is 16 residues. Sequenced by immunoSEQ multiplex PCR; TCRdb stores in-frame clones only, minus some. The table has tens of thousands of clones, approximately 75% seen once. This clone was detected only a few times. Its antigen is unknown. Regarding the study as a whole: Once treatment began, public clonotypes, which were uncommon, contracted or stayed stable.

The receptor was isolated from a human donor with chronic lymphocytic leukemia. V and J are TRBV11-2 and TRBJ1-3; D is possibly TRBD1 (5 bases). This sample comprised PBMCs, obtained after 12 months of ibrutinib treatment. The CDR3 region is CASSKNRLSSGNTIYF. DNA for the CDR3: TGTGCCAGCAGCAAAAACAGGCTATCCTCTGGAAACACCATATATTTT.